What follows are 30 T cell receptor beta chains derived from one specimen sequenced in a study of blood T cells in healthy people across ages. Next came a second PCR, run for about 6 to 11 cycles, which used a sample-barcoded 5' primer along with a J-beta primer mix. TCRdb fed the 5' RACE reads into MiXCR, producing one record per CDR3 protein. The sample records some 1.5 million distinct CDR3 sequences, 28% being singletons. The specimen sequenced was blood. The receptors derive from a woman between 25 and 40 years old in good health.

The chain recombines TRBV28 with TRBJ1-2; 7 bases are a match to TRBD1. V shed 4 bases, J shed 8 bases, and the junction held 13 bases outside the gene matches. The V gene's germline CDR1 is MDHEN and CDR2 SYDVKM. The CDR3 is 15 amino acids. CDR3 sequence reads: CASSSLDRAGQGYTF. In nucleotides, the CDR3 is TGTGCCAGCAGTTCCCTTGACAGGGCCGGTCAAGGCTACACCTTC.

The rearrangement joins TRBV6-5 to TRBJ1-1, with D perhaps matching TRBD1 (6 bases). The germline V gene encodes CDR1 MNHEY and CDR2 SVGAGI. Trimming removed 0 bases from V and 7 bases from J, with 6 bases in between. The CDR3 loop spans 12 amino acids. The CDR3 DNA follows: TGTGCCAGCAGTTACTCGGACAGTGAAGCTTTCTTT. This sequence encodes CASSYSDSEAFF.

Worth noting for this clonotype: This may arise from a read error, as a much more abundant clone is one base away. The rearrangement uses TRBV20-1 and TRBJ2-7, with a tentative D call TRBD1 (5 bases). This CDR3 has 14 amino acids. CDR1 is DFQATT and CDR2 is SNEGSKA in the germline V gene (reference sequence). As DNA, the CDR3 is TGCAGTGCTAGAGAAGGACAAACGAGCTACGAGCAGTGCTTC. Translating gives CSAREGQTSYEQCF.

This chain joins TRBV2 and TRBJ2-2; D might be TRBD1 (5 bases). The CDR3 runs 13 residues. Between the trimmed V and J ends, which lost 7 bases and 4 bases, there was a span of 10 bases. In germline, CDR1 is SNHLY, CDR2 FYNNEI. CDR3 bases: TGTGCCAGCAAGACAGAGCGCACCGGGGAGCTGTTTTTT. Translated: CASKTERTGELFF.

Ten or more counts support this clonotype. The gene calls are TRBV27 and TRBJ1-6; no definite D call. V was trimmed by 3 bases and J by 9 bases, leaving 15 bases between them. The CDR3 is made up of 15 amino acids. Germline CDR1 is MNHEY and CDR2 is SMNVEV (reference sequence). The CDR3 nucleotides read TGTGCCAGCAGTTTGTATGGAGAAAGCGGTTCACCCCTCCACTTT. Translated: CASSLYGESGSPLHF.

The rearrangement links TRBV20-1 to TRBJ1-2; D might be TRBD1 (5 bases). Per germline, CDR1 DFQATT and CDR2 SNEGSKA (reference sequence). Trimming took off 6 bases at V and 8 bases at J, with 13 bases between the two ends. The CDR3 is made up of 11 amino acids. The CDR3 protein is CSAPGERGYTF. In DNA, the CDR3 is TGCAGTGCCCCGGGGGAGCGCGGCTACACCTTC.

In regard to this clonotype: Sequence at one end of the junction differs from germline and may be a read error. This sequence joins TRBV18 and TRBJ1-2; D perhaps matches TRBD1 (5 bases). In germline, CDR1 is KGHSH, CDR2 LQKENI. The CDR3 runs 15 residues. The CDR3 loop reads CVSSPGRATNYGYTF. The CDR3 nucleotides read TGTGTCAGCTCACCCGGCAGGGCCACAAACTATGGCTACACCTTC.

This clonotype was seen a handful of times. This rearrangement joins TRBV6-2 or TRBV6-3 to TRBJ2-1; 12 nucleotides match TRBD2. CDR1 is MNHEY and CDR2 is SVGEGT in the germline V gene. V lost 5 bases to trimming and J lost 8 bases; unmatched junction nucleotides: 7. This CDR3 has 15 amino acids. As DNA, the CDR3 is TGTGCCAGCAGTAATCTAGCGGGAGGGTTCGATGAGCAGTTCTTC. Its translation is CASSNLAGGFDEQFF.

This clonotype came up a few times. This chain joins TRBV14 and TRBJ2-3; 12 bases map to TRBD2. The CDR3 sequence is 17 residues long. Germline lookup yields CDR1 SGHDN and CDR2 FVKESK. V shed 0 bases, J shed 0 bases, and the junction held 1 base outside the gene matches. CDR3 residues: CASSQDLAGGSTDTQYF. Here the CDR3 DNA reads TGTGCCAGCAGCCAAGATCTAGCGGGGGGGAGCACAGATACGCAGTATTTT.

V usage is TRBV6-5 and J usage is TRBJ2-3, with D unresolved. Germline CDR1 MNHEY, CDR2 SVGAGI. V lost 6 bases, J lost 0 bases, and 13 bases lay in between. CDR3 length: 15 residues. CDR3 DNA: TGTGCCAGCAGCCGCGCCCCAGGTAGCACAGATACGCAGTATTTT. Amino acids: CASSRAPGSTDTQYF.

In this sample, this clonotype turned up many times. This chain links TRBV12-3 or TRBV12-4 with TRBJ2-7, with 10 positions matching TRBD1. The junction had 8 bases not matched to a gene; V was cut back by 6 bases and J by 12 bases. The CDR3 has 12 residues. This CDR3 reads CASSLTGTGVYF. The CDR3 DNA reads as TGTGCCAGCAGCCTTACCGGGACAGGGGTGTACTTC.

The chain is built from TRBV7-9 and TRBJ2-4; D is undetermined. The V gene's germline CDR1 is SEHNR and CDR2 FQNEAQ (reference sequence). The CDR3 is 11 amino acids. Trimming removed 7 bases from V and 13 bases from J, with 14 bases in between. In nucleotides, the CDR3 is TGTGCCAGCACCTTCTACAATGAGCAGTACTTC. Its protein is CASTFYNEQYF.

In its sample, this clonotype was seen many times. The J gene is TRBJ2-1, the V gene TRBV20-1; D remains ambiguous. V gave up 5 bases and J gave up 7 bases, with 3 bases separating them. This CDR3 region has 9 residues. Germline V gives CDR1 DFQATT, CDR2 SNEGSKA (reference sequence). The CDR3 nucleotides read TGCAGTGCTGGAAATGAGCAGTTCTTC. The encoded protein is CSAGNEQFF.

This clonotype was counted at least ten times. The rearrangement links TRBV4-3 to TRBJ1-2, with 9 positions matching TRBD1. The CDR3 has 18 residues. Trimming removed 1 base from V and 6 bases from J; junction bases left unmatched: 15. Germline V CDR1 and CDR2: LGHNA, YSLEER. The CDR3 coding sequence is TGCGCCAGCAGCCAAGGCCCCGGCCGAGGACAGGGGATGGATGGCTACACCTTC. Translated: CASSQGPGRGQGMDGYTF.

This clonotype has ten or more counts. This chain connects TRBV29-1 to TRBJ1-2, with a tentative D call TRBD1 (5 bases). The CDR3 contains 13 residues. Germline CDR1 and CDR2: SQVTM and ANQGSEA. The ends were cut back, 4 bases at V and 7 bases at J, with 16 bases in the middle. The CDR3 DNA reads as TGCAGCGTTGGAGACAGACCATGGAGTGGCTACACCTTC. Its protein is CSVGDRPWSGYTF.

In its sample, this clonotype was seen a few times. The chain links TRBV2 to TRBJ2-7, with 7 bases fitting TRBD1. Germline V lookup: CDR1 SNHLY, CDR2 FYNNEI. V lost 9 bases to trimming and J lost 6 bases; unmatched junction nucleotides: 20. The CDR3 consists of 16 residues. The CDR3 nucleotides are TGTGCCAGAGAAAGAGGACAGGAAGAGTTTCCTTCCGAGCAGTACTTC. Its protein is CARERGQEEFPSEQYF.

The J gene is TRBJ2-3, the V gene TRBV28; D remains unclear. Trimming pared 6 bases from V and 4 bases from J, leaving 11 bases between. The CDR3 is 13 amino acids. Per germline, CDR1 MDHEN and CDR2 SYDVKM. The CDR3 protein is CASSPESPDTQYF. The CDR3 DNA follows: TGTGCCAGCAGCCCGGAGTCCCCAGATACGCAGTATTTT.

This clonotype has just a few counts. The rearrangement uses TRBV2 and TRBJ2-7, with 13 bases identical to TRBD2. V shed 6 bases, J shed 3 bases, and the junction held 5 bases outside the gene matches. The CDR3 is made up of 15 amino acids. Germline V gene lookup returns CDR1 SNHLY and CDR2 FYNNEI. CDR3 DNA sequence: TGTGCCAGCAGGCGACTAGCGGGGGGTAACTACGAGCAGTACTTC. Encoded protein: CASRRLAGGNYEQYF.

This chain links TRBV20-1 with TRBJ2-1, with D perhaps matching TRBD2 (5 bases). The CDR3 covers 17 residues. Deletions cut 1 base from V and 5 bases from J, with 21 bases between. Germline lookup yields CDR1 DFQATT and CDR2 SNEGSKA (reference sequence). The chain's CDR3 is CSARGMILQRRNNEQFF. The CDR3 region has the DNA TGCAGTGCTAGAGGTATGATCCTACAGCGGAGAAACAATGAGCAGTTCTTC.

The genes are TRBV7-2 and TRBJ1-1, with D unclear. CDR1 and CDR2 (germline): SGHTA, FQGNSA. This CDR3 has 14 residues. Between the trimmed V and J ends, which lost 4 bases and 4 bases, there was a span of 13 bases. Written as DNA, the CDR3 is TGTGCCAGCAGCTGGGTCAGAGTATCCACTGAAGCTTTCTTT. It yields the protein CASSWVRVSTEAFF. Complete variable domain (other parts from reference TRBV7-2 and TRBJ1-1): GAGVSQSPSNKVTEKGKDVELRCDPISGHTALYWYRQSLGQGLEFLIYFQGNSAPDKSGLPSDRFSAERTGGSVSTLTIQRTQQEDSAVYLCASSWVRVSTEAFFGQGTRLTVV.

Of note for this clonotype: A much larger clone differs from this one at a single base, so this may be a read error. This chain links TRBV5-1 with TRBJ2-7; the D gene is possibly TRBD2 (6 bases). The germline gives CDR1 SGHRS, CDR2 YFSETQ. Trimming left V 5 bases short and J 5 bases short, with 17 bases between. The CDR3 runs to 14 residues. The CDR3 nucleotides read TGCGCCAGCAGTTACAGACTAGTGAACGACGAGCAGTACTTC. Protein: CASSYRLVNDEQYF.

V is TRBV4-3 and J is TRBJ2-3; D not certain. The V end lost 2 bases, the J end lost 2 bases, and 8 bases lay between the germline ends. CDR1 and CDR2 from the germline V gene are LGHNA and YSLEER. The CDR3 has 14 residues. The CDR3 nucleotides are TGCGCCAGCAGCCAACGTTCGACCACAGATACGCAGTATTTT. Its protein is CASSQRSTTDTQYF.

V gene TRBV6-6 combines with J gene TRBJ2-5, with D possibly called TRBD1 or TRBD2 (5 bases each). V was shortened by 7 bases and J by 4 bases, with 16 bases between the two germline ends. CDR3 length: 14 residues. Germline CDR1 and CDR2: MNHNY and SVGAGI (reference sequence). The CDR3 region has the DNA TGTGCCAGCACCCGGGACGGGGTTGGAGAGACCCAGTACTTC. This encodes CASTRDGVGETQYF.

CDR3 region: CASSQEVADSSYNEQFF. The CDR3 nucleotides read TGCGCCAGCAGCCAAGAAGTAGCTGATAGCTCCTACAATGAGCAGTTCTTC. The chain couples TRBV4-1 to TRBJ2-1; D not certain. The CDR3 runs 17 residues. Germline CDR1 is MGHRA and CDR2 is YSYEKL. Trimming left V 0 bases short and J 0 bases short, with 12 bases between.

The chain uses TRBV3-1 and TRBJ2-7; D uncertain. Germline lookup yields CDR1 LGHDT and CDR2 YNNKEL (reference sequence). The germline V and J ends were trimmed by 0 bases and 5 bases, with 14 bases remaining between them. The CDR3 loop spans 15 amino acids. The CDR3 nucleotides are TGTGCCAGCAGCCAAGAGTCAGGCTATTACGACGAGCAGTACTTC. This gives the protein CASSQESGYYDEQYF.

The V and J genes are TRBV20-1 and TRBJ2-1, with 8 bases aligning to TRBD2. Germline V gives CDR1 DFQATT, CDR2 SNEGSKA (reference sequence). V was clipped by 5 bases and J by 3 bases; unmatched bases: 6. The CDR3 spans 14 residues. This CDR3 reads CSARKRGIYNEQFF. The CDR3 nucleotides read TGCAGTGCTCGGAAGCGGGGGATCTACAATGAGCAGTTCTTC.

This clonotype has more than one count but fewer than ten. An end of the junction differs from the germline gene, which may be a read error. The gene calls are TRBV7-9 and TRBJ2-7; D might be TRBD2 (7 bases). The CDR3 is made up of 15 amino acids. Germline loops: CDR1 SEHNR, CDR2 FQNEAQ (reference sequence). The CDR3: CAGSLRGGLAYEQYF. DNA of the CDR3: TGTGCCGGCAGCTTAAGGGGGGGCCTTGCCTACGAGCAGTACTTC. Drawing the rest from reference TRBV7-9 and TRBJ2-7, the complete variable domain is DTGVSQNPRHKITKRGQNVTFRCDPISEHNRLYWYRQTLGQGPEFLTYFQNEAQLEKSRLLSDRFSAERPKGSFSTLEIQRTEQGDSAMYLCAGSLRGGLAYEQYFGPGTRLTVT.

CDR3 sequence (DNA): TGTGCCAGCAGCTTGGGATGGGGCTCTGGAAACACCATATATTTT. This translates into CASSLGWGSGNTIYF. The chain is built from TRBV5-5 and TRBJ1-3; no definite D call. Germline V gene lookup returns CDR1 SGHKS and CDR2 YYEKEE (reference sequence). V lost 0 bases, J lost 0 bases, and 7 bases lay in between. CDR3 length equals 15 residues.

The J gene is TRBJ1-2, the V gene TRBV29-1; D is uncertain. Per germline, CDR1 SQVTM and CDR2 ANQGSEA. Trimming left V 4 bases short and J 8 bases short, with 14 bases between. This CDR3 is built from 12 residues. The DNA of the CDR3 is TGCAGCGTTGGGGCAGCCGCTGGGGGCTACACCTTC. Translating it yields CSVGAAAGGYTF.

Many counts were recorded for this clonotype. The chain couples TRBV29-1 to TRBJ2-3, with unresolved D. Per germline, CDR1 SQVTM and CDR2 ANQGSEA. This CDR3 spans 10 amino acids. V lost 3 bases and J 7 bases, leaving 5 bases between the germline ends. CDR3 sequence reads: CSVDTYTQYF. The CDR3 nucleotides read TGCAGCGTTGACACTTATACGCAGTATTTT.